The 10 T cell receptor beta chains in this list originate from one sample, sequenced in a study of OX40 agonist ivuxolimab in advanced cancers. Receptor libraries were prepared by the immunoSEQ multiplex PCR assay. Sourced from immuneACCESS, this table was stored by TCRdb with only in-frame sequences that have V and J called. A share of the clones is absent; for the studies checked, an unresolved V gene accounts for under half, and the remainder has no known explanation. Here the sample has 25,000 to 40,000 clones; around 87% occur a single time. The top ten constitute under 30% of the sample. Material: CD4+ or CD8+ T cells sorted from blood, obtained in a trial of the OX40 agonist ivuxolimab. The receptor set was obtained from an adult with an advanced solid tumor such as melanoma, head and neck, liver or kidney cancer.

The chain employs TRBV6-5 and TRBJ1-1, with TRBD1 identical over 8 bases. This CDR3 comprises 13 residues. The V gene's germline CDR1 is MNHEY and CDR2 SVGAGI. The ends lost 6 bases at V and 2 bases at J; junction bases unmatched: 2. CDR3 region: CASRDRENTEAFF. The DNA for the CDR3 is TGTGCCAGCAGGGACAGGGAAAACACTGAAGCTTTCTTT.

The chain couples TRBV6-4 to TRBJ2-2, with D maybe TRBD2 (5 bases). The germline gives CDR1 MRHNA, CDR2 SNTAGT. Trimming stripped 8 bases from V and 0 bases from J, with 10 bases between. This CDR3 is 14 amino acids long. The DNA for the CDR3 is TGTGCCAGCGCGGGCTCAGCGAACACCGGGGAGCTGTTTTTT. It yields the protein CASAGSANTGELFF.

This clone was observed a few times. The chain carries TRBV27 and TRBJ2-3, with 8 bases lining up with TRBD2. The junction had 5 bases not matched to a gene; V was cut back by 3 bases and J by 6 bases. This CDR3 region has 14 residues. Germline loops: CDR1 MNHEY, CDR2 SMNVEV (reference sequence). CDR3 region: CASSFSAGVDTQYF. CDR3 coding DNA: TGTGCCAGCAGTTTTTCAGCGGGAGTGGATACGCAGTATTTT.

The genes are TRBV10-3 and TRBJ2-1, with D possibly matching TRBD2 (6 bases). The CDR3 spans 19 residues. V shed 4 bases and J shed 5 bases, with 27 bases lying between them. Germline values: CDR1 ENHRY, CDR2 SYGVKD. CDR3 nucleotides: TGTGCCATCAGTGTACCTCAAGGGGCCTCGGGAGTCACTAACAATGAGCAGTTCTTC. Protein sequence: CAISVPQGASGVTNNEQFF.

In this sample, this clone turned up once. The chain has TRBV9 and TRBJ2-3, with a tentative D call TRBD2 (5 bases). CDR1 and CDR2 from the germline V gene are SGDLS and YYNGEE. The length of the CDR3 is 15 residues. The V end lost 0 bases, the J end lost 2 bases, and 10 bases lay between the germline ends. The CDR3 reads CASSVAMRATDTQYF. DNA for the CDR3: TGTGCCAGCAGCGTAGCTATGCGGGCCACAGATACGCAGTATTTT.

This chain links TRBV11-2 with TRBJ1-1, with D maybe TRBD1 (6 bases). Germline V gene data show CDR1 as SGHAT and CDR2 as FQNNGV. CDR3 length: 13 amino acids. The V end lost 5 bases, the J end lost 4 bases, and 11 bases lay between the germline ends. CDR3 in amino acids: CASSLLGGTEAFF. The CDR3 coding sequence is TGTGCCAGCAGCCTTCTAGGGGGCACTGAAGCTTTCTTT.

This chain uses TRBV7-9 with TRBJ1-2; TRBD1 is a possible D gene (6 bases). Germline V CDR1 and CDR2: SEHNR, FQNEAQ (reference sequence). V lost 0 bases and J 4 bases, leaving 12 bases between the germline ends. CDR3 length: 15 amino acids. The CDR3 loop is CASSLAAGTTYGYTF. CDR3 nucleotides: TGTGCCAGCAGCTTAGCCGCCGGGACAACCTATGGCTACACCTTC. The full variable domain, with the rest looked up from reference TRBV7-9 and TRBJ1-2, is DTGVSQNPRHKITKRGQNVTFRCDPISEHNRLYWYRQTLGQGPEFLTYFQNEAQLEKSRLLSDRFSAERPKGSFSTLEIQRTEQGDSAMYLCASSLAAGTTYGYTFGSGTRLTVV.

V is TRBV2 and J is TRBJ2-7; TRBD2 matches 11 bases. The germline gives CDR1 SNHLY, CDR2 FYNNEI. V shed 6 bases and J 2 bases; nucleotides not matched to a gene: 6. The CDR3 totals 15 residues. The CDR3 DNA reads TGTGCCAGCAGGGAGGGACTAGCGGTGACCTACGAGCAGTACTTC. Protein sequence: CASREGLAVTYEQYF.

The chain has TRBV11-2 and TRBJ2-3; D remains ambiguous. The CDR3 has 12 amino acids. Germline V gene sequence: CDR1 SGHAT, CDR2 FQNNGV. The V end lost 0 bases, the J end lost 9 bases, and 7 bases lay between the germline ends. The CDR3 DNA reads TGTGCCAGCAGCTTAGAAGCCGAAACGCAGTATTTT. This sequence encodes CASSLEAETQYF. The full variable domain, with the rest looked up from reference TRBV11-2 and TRBJ2-3, is EAGVAQSPRYKIIEKRQSVAFWCNPISGHATLYWYQQILGQGPKLLIQFQNNGVVDDSQLPKDRFSAERLKGVDSTLKIQPAKLEDSAVYLCASSLEAETQYFGPGTRLTVL.

The genes are TRBV11-3 and TRBJ2-5, with D unclear. Germline assignment: CDR1 SGHNT and CDR2 YENEEA. The CDR3 spans 14 residues. V lost 1 base and J lost 5, with 11 bases in between. CDR3 residues: CASSLGRASETQYF. In DNA form, the CDR3 reads TGTGCCAGCAGCTTAGGCCGGGCTTCGGAGACCCAGTACTTC.